This TCR beta chain was found in a study of shared T cell receptors in the human thymus. Germline V lookup: CDR1 SGHDT, CDR2 YYEEEE. With V trimmed by 0 bases and J by 0 bases, 3 bases remained unmatched. CDR3 length: 15 amino acids. This table comes from immunoSEQ multiplex PCR, and its TCRdb copy is limited to in-frame clones, with some not included. This table has more than 550,000 clones, approximately 85% appearing once. The same sample was also studied in work on human thymus T cells. This second study notes: Donors were healthy Finnish infants having corrective surgery for congenital heart defects. Corrective cardiac surgery supplied the resected thymus tissue.

This clonotype was sampled from a girl in the first two years of life with a congenital heart defect. Specimen: thymocytes. J is TRBJ2-7 and V is TRBV5-6; 7 positions match TRBD1. The CDR3 region has the DNA TGTGCCAGCAGCTTGGAGGGACAGAACTCCTACGAGCAGTACTTC. This codes for CASSLEGQNSYEQYF.